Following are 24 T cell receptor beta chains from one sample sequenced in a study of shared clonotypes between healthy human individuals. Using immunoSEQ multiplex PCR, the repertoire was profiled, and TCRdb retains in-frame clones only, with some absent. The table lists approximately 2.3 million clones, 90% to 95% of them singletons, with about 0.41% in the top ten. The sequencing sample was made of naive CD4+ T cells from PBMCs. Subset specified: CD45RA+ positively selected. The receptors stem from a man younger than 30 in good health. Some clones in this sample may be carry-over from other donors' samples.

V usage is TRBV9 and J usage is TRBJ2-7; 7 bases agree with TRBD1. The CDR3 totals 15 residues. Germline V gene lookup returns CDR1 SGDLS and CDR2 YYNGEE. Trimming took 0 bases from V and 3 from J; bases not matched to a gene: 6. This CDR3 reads CASSVGGQWFYEQYF. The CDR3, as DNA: TGTGCCAGCAGCGTAGGGGGACAGTGGTTCTACGAGCAGTACTTC.

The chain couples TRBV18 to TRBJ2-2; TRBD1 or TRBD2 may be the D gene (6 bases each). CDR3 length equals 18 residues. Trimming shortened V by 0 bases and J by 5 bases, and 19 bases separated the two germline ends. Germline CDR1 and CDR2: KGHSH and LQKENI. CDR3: CASSPPLGGPPWTGELFF. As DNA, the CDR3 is TGTGCCAGCTCACCACCCCTCGGGGGCCCACCTTGGACCGGGGAGCTGTTTTTT.

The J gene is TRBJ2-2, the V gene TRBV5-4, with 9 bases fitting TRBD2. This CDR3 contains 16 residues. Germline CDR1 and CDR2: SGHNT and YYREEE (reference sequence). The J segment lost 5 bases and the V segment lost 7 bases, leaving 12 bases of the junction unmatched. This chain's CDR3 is CASPGEREVRTGELFF. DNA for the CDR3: TGTGCCAGCCCCGGGGAGCGGGAGGTACGAACCGGGGAGCTGTTTTTT.

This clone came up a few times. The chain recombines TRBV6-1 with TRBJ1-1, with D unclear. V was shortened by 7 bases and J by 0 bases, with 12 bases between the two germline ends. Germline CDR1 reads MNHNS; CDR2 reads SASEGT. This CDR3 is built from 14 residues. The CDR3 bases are TGTGCCAGCATTTGGGGAACGATGAACACTGAAGCTTTCTTT. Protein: CASIWGTMNTEAFF.

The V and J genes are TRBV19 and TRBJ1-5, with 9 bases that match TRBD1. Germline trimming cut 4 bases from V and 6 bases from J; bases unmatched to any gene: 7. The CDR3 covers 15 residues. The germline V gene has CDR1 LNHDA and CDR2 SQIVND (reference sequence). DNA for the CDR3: TGTGCCAGTAGTACCACAGGGGGCTGGAGTCAGCCCCAGCATTTT. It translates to CASSTTGGWSQPQHF.

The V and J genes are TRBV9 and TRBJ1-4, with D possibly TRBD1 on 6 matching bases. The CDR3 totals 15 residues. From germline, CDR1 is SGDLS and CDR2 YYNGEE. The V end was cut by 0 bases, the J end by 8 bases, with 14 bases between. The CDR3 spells CASSVEQGGGEKLFF. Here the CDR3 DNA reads TGTGCCAGCAGCGTAGAACAGGGTGGGGGAGAAAAACTGTTTTTT.

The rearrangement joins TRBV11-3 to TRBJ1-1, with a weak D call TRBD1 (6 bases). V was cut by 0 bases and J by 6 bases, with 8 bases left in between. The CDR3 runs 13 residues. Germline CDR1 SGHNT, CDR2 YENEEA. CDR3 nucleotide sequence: TGTGCCAGCAGCTTAGATAACAGGGCTGAAGCTTTCTTT. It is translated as CASSLDNRAEAFF.

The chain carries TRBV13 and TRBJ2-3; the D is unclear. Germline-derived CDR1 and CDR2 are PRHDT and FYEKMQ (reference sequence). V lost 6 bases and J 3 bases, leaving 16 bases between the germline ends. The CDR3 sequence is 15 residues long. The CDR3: CASRPLQIWTDTQYF. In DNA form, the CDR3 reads TGTGCCAGCAGGCCGCTACAAATCTGGACAGATACGCAGTATTTT.

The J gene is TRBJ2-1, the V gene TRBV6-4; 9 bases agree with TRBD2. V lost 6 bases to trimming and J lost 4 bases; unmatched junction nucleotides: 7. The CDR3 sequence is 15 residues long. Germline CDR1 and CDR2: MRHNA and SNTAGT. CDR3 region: CASSPLAGPYNEQFF. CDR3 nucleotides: TGTGCCAGCAGCCCTCTAGCGGGGCCTTACAATGAGCAGTTCTTC.

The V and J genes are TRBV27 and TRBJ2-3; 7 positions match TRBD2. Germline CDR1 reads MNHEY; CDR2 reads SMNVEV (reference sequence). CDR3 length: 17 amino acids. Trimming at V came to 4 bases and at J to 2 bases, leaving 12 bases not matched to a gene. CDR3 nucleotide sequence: TGTGCCAGCAGTTCCCCGGGGGGTGGGGAGAACACAGATACGCAGTATTTT. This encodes CASSSPGGGENTDTQYF.

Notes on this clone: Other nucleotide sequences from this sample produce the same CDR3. The CDR3 sequence: CASSVTGSNYGYTF. The CDR3 region has the DNA TGTGCCAGCAGCGTAACGGGCTCTAACTATGGCTACACCTTC. The V call is TRBV9, the J call TRBJ1-2; D remains ambiguous. The CDR3 runs 14 residues. The V and J ends lost 1 base and 0 bases respectively, with 7 bases between them. Germline CDR1 SGDLS, CDR2 YYNGEE.

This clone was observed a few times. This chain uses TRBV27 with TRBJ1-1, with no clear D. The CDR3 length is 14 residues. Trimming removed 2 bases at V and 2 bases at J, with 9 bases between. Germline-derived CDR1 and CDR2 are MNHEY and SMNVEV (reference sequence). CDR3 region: CASSLNSLNTEAFF. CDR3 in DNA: TGTGCCAGCAGTTTAAACAGCTTAAACACTGAAGCTTTCTTT.

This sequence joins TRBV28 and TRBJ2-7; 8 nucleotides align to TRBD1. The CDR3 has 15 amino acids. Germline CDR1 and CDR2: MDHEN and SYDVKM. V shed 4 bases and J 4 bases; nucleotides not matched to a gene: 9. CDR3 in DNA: TGTGCCAGCAGTTCATACGGGACAGGCTTGTACGAGCAGTACTTC. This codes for CASSSYGTGLYEQYF.

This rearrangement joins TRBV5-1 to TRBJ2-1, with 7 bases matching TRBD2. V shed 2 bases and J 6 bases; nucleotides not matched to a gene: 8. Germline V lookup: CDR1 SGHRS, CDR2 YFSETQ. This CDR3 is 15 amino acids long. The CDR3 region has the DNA TGCGCCAGCAGCTTTACCCCCGGGACTACCAATGAGCAGTTCTTC. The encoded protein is CASSFTPGTTNEQFF. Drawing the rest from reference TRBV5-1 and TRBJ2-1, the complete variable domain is KAGVTQTPRYLIKTRGQQVTLSCSPISGHRSVSWYQQTPGQGLQFLFEYFSETQRNKGNFPGRFSGRQFSNSRSEMNVSTLELGDSALYLCASSFTPGTTNEQFFGPGTRLTVL.

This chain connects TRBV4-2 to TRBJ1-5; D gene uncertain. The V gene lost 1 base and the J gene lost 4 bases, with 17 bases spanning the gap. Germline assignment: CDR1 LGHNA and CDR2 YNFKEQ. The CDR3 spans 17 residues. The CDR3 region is CASSQAFSGRPNQPQHF. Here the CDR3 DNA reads TGTGCCAGCAGCCAAGCTTTTTCGGGCAGACCAAATCAGCCCCAGCATTTT.

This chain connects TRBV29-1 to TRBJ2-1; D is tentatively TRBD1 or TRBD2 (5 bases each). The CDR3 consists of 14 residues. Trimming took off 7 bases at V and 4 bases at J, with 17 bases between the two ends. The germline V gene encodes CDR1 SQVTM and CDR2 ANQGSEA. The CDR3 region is CSGDGASRYNEQFF. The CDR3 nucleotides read TGCAGCGGGGATGGGGCTAGCAGGTACAATGAGCAGTTCTTC.

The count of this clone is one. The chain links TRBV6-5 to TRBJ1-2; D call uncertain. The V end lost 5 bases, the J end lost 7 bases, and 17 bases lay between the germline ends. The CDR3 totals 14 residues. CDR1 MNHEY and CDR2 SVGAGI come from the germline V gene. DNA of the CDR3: TGTGCCAGCAGTGAAGACTCAACCGGCGGTGGCTACACCTTC. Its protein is CASSEDSTGGGYTF.

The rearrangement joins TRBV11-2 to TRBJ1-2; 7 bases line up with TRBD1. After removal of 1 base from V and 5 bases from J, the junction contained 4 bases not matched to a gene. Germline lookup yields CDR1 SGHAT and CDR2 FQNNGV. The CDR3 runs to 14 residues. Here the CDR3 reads CASSLGQGRYGYTF. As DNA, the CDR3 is TGTGCCAGCAGCTTAGGACAGGGACGATATGGCTACACCTTC. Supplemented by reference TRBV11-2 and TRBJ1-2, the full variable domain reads EAGVAQSPRYKIIEKRQSVAFWCNPISGHATLYWYQQILGQGPKLLIQFQNNGVVDDSQLPKDRFSAERLKGVDSTLKIQPAKLEDSAVYLCASSLGQGRYGYTFGSGTRLTVV.

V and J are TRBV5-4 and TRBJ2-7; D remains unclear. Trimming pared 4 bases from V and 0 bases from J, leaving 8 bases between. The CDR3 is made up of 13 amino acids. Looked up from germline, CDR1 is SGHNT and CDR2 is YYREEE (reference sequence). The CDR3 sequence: CASSPRSSYEQYF. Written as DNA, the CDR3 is TGTGCCAGCAGCCCCAGGAGCTCCTACGAGCAGTACTTC. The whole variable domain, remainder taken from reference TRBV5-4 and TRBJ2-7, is ETGVTQSPTHLIKTRGQQVTLRCSSQSGHNTVSWYQQALGQGPQFIFQYYREEENGRGNFPPRFSGLQFPNYSSELNVNALELDDSALYLCASSPRSSYEQYFGPGTRLTVT.

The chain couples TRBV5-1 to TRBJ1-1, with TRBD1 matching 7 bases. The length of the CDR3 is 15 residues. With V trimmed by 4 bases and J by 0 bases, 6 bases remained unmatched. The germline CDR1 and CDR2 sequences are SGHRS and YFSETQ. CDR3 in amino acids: CASSPWGTVNTEAFF. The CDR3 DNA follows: TGCGCCAGCAGCCCGTGGGGGACAGTGAACACTGAAGCTTTCTTT.

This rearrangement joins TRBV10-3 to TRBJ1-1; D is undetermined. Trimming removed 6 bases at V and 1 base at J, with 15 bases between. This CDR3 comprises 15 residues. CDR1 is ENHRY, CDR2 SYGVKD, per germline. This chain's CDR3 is CAIRRAGDANTEAFF. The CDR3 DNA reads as TGTGCCATCAGGCGGGCGGGCGACGCGAACACTGAAGCTTTCTTT.

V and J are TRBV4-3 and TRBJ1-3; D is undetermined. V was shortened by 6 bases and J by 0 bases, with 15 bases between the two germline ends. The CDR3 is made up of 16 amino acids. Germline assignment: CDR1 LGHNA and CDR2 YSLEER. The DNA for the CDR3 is TGCGCCAGCAGTCAAACCCCTAGTTCCTCTGGAAACACCATATATTTT. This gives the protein CASSQTPSSSGNTIYF.

The CDR3 reads CASSSRGPYNEQFF. CDR3 coding DNA: TGTGCCAGCAGTAGTCGGGGGCCTTACAATGAGCAGTTCTTC. The rearrangement joins TRBV7-8 to TRBJ2-1; D possibly uses TRBD1 or TRBD2 (6 bases each). Between the trimmed V and J ends, which lost 6 bases and 4 bases, there was a span of 13 bases. CDR3 size: 14 residues. CDR1 is SGHVS, CDR2 FQNEAQ, per germline.

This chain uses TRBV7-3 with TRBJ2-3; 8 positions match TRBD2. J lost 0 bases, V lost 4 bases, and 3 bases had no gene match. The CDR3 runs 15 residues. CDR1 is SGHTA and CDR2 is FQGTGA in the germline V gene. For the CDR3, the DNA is TGTGCCAGCAGCTCTAGCGGGCCTAGCACAGATACGCAGTATTTT. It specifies CASSSSGPSTDTQYF.